This TCR beta chain is drawn from a study of beta chain features in type 1 diabetes (dated by TCRdb to between 2018 and 2020). In terms of the full investigation: No differences in mean age, gender distribution, total cell number or subset yield were found between patients and healthy donors. A total of 85 million to 140 million sorted cells were examined across all samples, and a strong correlation was observed between cell number per subset and RNA yield. The study compared TCRB repertoires of sorted circulating CD4+ T cell subsets between recently diagnosed type 1 diabetes patients and matched healthy donors. Whereas all 28 donors provided naive and central memory subsets, regulatory and stem cell-like memory subsets were isolated from just 8 patients and roughly 8 healthy donors.

From each donor, a single peripheral blood sample of 100 to 150 mL on average was drawn into heparinised tubes. A BD FACSAria II and a panel including CD45RO, CCR7, CD25, CD127, CD95 and CD27 were used to sort naive, central memory, regulatory and stem cell-like memory CD4+ T cells. Every sorted population had a purity above 95%. PBMCs were separated immediately by Lymphoprep density gradient centrifugation and were stained directly, without being cultured. So that batch effects would be minimized, each experiment stained and sorted samples in pairs, pairing one healthy donor with one patient. Points the paper makes about the study in general: At VDJ recombination sites, type 1 diabetes patients had fewer insertions and more deleted nucleotides, which implies abnormalities in thymic rearrangement. Because the HLA sub-analyses included only small numbers of individuals, any influence of HLA type on TCRB rearrangement was left unresolved. The naive, central memory and regulatory TCRB repertoires appeared to resemble one another more closely among patients than among healthy donors. Shorter templates might be favored by PCR, yet because patient and control samples were amplified and corrected together, any such skew would affect both groups equally. Because cDNA rather than genomic DNA was sequenced, highly expressing activated cells could have been over-represented, although no difference in activation and CD3 levels was found between groups. A moderate but significant shortening of TCRB CDR3 length was observed in type 1 diabetes patients in all four CD4+ subsets.

The entire amount of isolated RNA was reverse transcribed using the High Capacity cDNA Reverse Transcription Kit, so the sequenced TCRB transcripts were expressed ones. Naive, central memory and regulatory T cell samples underwent deep immunoSEQ sequencing, averaging about 3.57 million total reads per sample. After sorted cells were lysed in RLT buffer, RNA was extracted with DNase-treated RNeasy Micro or Mini kits, with the choice depending on cell number. To prevent cross-contamination, every cell subset was processed on its own, while patient and healthy donor samples were processed together. TCRB sequences were amplified from cDNA with the immunoSEQ multiplex PCR, producing 87-bp fragments spanning the CDR3 region. Sequencing of the amplicons was done on the Illumina HiSeq platform. The original methods were these. PCR bias was computationally corrected using synthetic template baselines, reads within Hamming distance 2 were collapsed, and singletons that could not be merged were discarded. Reads were aligned against IMGT so that V, D and J genes, CDR3 length and insertions or deletions at six rearrangement sites could be assigned. Clonotype counts were normalized to sorted cell number within each subset before computing true diversity and Gini coefficients with the tcR R package. The overlap coefficient, calculated on TCRB nucleotide sequences, was used to quantify repertoire sharing. TCRdb mirrors the immuneACCESS table, restricted to in-frame sequences. Some clones are absent from its copies; in checked studies, under half trace to an unresolved V gene, and the reason for the others is unknown. Clone size and V and J calls were adopted from that table, with D and trimming inferred from the DNA. The sample table records some 150,000 clones; nearly 50% of these occur just once. Over 0.4% of the sample is held by the ten biggest clonotypes.

The CDR3 runs 17 residues from the cysteine to the phenylalanine. The read is trimmed to its CDR3 DNA, 51 bases read in frame from base 1. Trimming removed 5 bases from V and 7 bases from J, leaving 23 bases between the germline ends. CDR1 is given as MNHEY and CDR2 as SMNVEV, both from the germline V gene (reference sequence). Note on this clone: The clone's antigen remains unknown. Per-nucleotide qualities are absent, and no much larger clonotype sits a single base away.

Sequenced sample: Tregs from blood. The meaning of the sample's cell subset or site label: regulatory CD4+ T cells. The clonotype originates from a man aged 18 to 30 in good health. The rearranged chain carries TRBV27 and TRBJ1-4, with the D gene not clear enough to name. The nucleotide sequence reads as follows: TGTGCCAGCAGTCCTGCTTGGGGAGGGTCGTTCGGTGAAAAACTGTTTTTT. Its product reads: CASSPAWGGSFGEKLFF.